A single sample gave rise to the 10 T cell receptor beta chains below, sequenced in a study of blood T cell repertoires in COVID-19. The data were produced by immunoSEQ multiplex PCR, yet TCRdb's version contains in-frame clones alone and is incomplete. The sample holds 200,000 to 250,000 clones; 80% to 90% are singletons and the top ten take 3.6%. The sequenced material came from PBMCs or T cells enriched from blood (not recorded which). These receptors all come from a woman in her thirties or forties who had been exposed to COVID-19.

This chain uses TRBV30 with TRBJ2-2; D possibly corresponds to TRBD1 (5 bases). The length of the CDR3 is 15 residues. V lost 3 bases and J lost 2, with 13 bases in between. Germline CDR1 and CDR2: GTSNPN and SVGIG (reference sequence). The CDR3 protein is CAWSSGDSNTGELFF. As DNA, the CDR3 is TGTGCCTGGAGCTCGGGTGACAGCAACACCGGGGAGCTGTTTTTT.

Here the CDR3 reads CASSLGLAGEWEQYF. Here the CDR3 DNA reads TGTGCCAGCAGCTTAGGCCTAGCGGGGGAATGGGAGCAGTACTTC. The chain joins TRBV7-2 to TRBJ2-7; 10 bases are shared with TRBD2. The J segment lost 7 bases and the V segment lost 1 base, leaving 7 bases of the junction unmatched. This CDR3 region has 15 residues. The germline V gene has CDR1 SGHTA and CDR2 FQGNSA.

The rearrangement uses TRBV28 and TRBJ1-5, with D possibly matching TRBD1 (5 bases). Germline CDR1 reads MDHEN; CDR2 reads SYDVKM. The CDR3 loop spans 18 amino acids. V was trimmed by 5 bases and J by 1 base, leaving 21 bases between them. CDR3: CASSPGVGGKRSNQPQHF. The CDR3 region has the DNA TGTGCCAGCAGTCCCGGGGTCGGGGGTAAGAGGAGCAATCAGCCCCAGCATTTT.

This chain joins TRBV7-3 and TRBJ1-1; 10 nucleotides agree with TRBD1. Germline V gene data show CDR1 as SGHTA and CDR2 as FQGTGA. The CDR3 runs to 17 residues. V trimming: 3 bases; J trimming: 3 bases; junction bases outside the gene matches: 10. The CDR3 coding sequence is TGTGCCAGCAGCTTTGGGACAGGGGCGATGGGGCACACTGAAGCTTTCTTT. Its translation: CASSFGTGAMGHTEAFF.

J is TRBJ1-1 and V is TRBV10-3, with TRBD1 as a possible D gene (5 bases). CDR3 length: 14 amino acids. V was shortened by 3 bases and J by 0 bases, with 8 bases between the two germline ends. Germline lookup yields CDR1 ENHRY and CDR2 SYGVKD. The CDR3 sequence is CAISEQELNTEAFF. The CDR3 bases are TGTGCCATCAGTGAACAGGAATTGAACACTGAAGCTTTCTTT.

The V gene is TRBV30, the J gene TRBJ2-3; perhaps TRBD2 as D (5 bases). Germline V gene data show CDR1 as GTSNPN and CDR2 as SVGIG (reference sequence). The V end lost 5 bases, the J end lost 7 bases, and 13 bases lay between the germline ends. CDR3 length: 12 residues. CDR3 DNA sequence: TGTGCCTGGGGAGCGGTTTTGAATACGCAGTATTTT. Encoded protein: CAWGAVLNTQYF.

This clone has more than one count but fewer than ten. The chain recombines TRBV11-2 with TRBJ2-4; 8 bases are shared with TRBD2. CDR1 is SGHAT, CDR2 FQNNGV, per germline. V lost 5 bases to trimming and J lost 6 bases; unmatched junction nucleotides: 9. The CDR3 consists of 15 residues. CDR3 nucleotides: TGTGCCAGCAGCCGGGAGGGCGGGGCAGGAAACATTCAGTACTTC. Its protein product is CASSREGGAGNIQYF.

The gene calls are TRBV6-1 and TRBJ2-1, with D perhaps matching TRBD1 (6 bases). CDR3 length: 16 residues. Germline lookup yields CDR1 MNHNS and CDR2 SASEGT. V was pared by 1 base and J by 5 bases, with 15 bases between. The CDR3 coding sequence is TGTGCCAGCAGTGAAGTGGGGGCATGGGCGAACAATGAGCAGTTCTTC. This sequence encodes CASSEVGAWANNEQFF.

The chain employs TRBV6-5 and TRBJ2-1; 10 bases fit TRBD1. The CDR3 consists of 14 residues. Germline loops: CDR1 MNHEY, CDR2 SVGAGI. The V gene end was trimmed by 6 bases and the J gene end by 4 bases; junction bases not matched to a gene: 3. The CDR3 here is CASRGQGPYNEQFF. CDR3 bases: TGTGCCAGCAGGGGACAGGGGCCATACAATGAGCAGTTCTTC.

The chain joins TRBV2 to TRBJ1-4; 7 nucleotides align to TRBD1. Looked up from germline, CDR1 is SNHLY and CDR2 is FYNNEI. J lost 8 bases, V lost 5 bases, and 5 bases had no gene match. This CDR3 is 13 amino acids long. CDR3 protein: CASSPQQGEKLFF. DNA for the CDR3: TGTGCCAGCAGTCCACAACAGGGGGAAAAACTGTTTTTT.